This T cell receptor (beta chain) was recovered during a study of tumor-infiltrating lymphocytes in oesophageal squamous cell carcinoma. One entry per CDR3 protein results from TCRdb running MiXCR on the PCR reads. The sample consists of about 10,000 distinct CDR3 sequences, 63% of them appearing once. There are many counts of this clonotype. Deletions cut 3 bases from V and 5 bases from J, with 13 bases between. The CDR3 consists of 14 residues. The source of this sequence is a female donor with esophageal squamous cell carcinoma. The chain combines TRBV12-3 or TRBV12-4 with TRBJ2-5; tentatively, D is TRBD1 (6 bases). The specimen sequenced was esophageal tumor tissue. The CDR3 loop reads CASSFGDIRETQYF. CDR3 coding DNA: TGTGCCAGCAGTTTTGGGGACATCCGGGAGACCCAGTACTTC.